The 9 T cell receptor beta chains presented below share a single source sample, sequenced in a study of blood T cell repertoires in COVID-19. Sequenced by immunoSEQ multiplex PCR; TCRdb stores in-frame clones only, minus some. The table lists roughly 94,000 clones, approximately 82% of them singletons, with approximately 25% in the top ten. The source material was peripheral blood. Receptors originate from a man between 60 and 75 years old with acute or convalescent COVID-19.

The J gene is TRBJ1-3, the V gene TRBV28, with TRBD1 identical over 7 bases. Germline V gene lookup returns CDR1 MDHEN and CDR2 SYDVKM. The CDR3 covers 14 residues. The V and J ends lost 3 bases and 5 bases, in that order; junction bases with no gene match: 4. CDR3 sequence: CASSFDRVRNTIYF. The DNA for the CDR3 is TGTGCCAGCAGTTTTGACAGGGTCAGAAACACCATATATTTT.

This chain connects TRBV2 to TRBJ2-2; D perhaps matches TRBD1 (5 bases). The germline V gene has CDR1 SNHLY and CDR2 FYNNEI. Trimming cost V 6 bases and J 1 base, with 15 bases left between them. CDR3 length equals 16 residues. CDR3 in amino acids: CASSGPRQMNTGELFF. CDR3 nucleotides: TGTGCCAGCAGCGGACCGCGACAGATGAACACCGGGGAGCTGTTTTTT.

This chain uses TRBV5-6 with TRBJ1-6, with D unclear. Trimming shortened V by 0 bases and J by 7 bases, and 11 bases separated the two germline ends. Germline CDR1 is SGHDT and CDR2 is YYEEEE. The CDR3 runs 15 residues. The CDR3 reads CASSLDGLGNSPLHF. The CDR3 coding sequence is TGTGCCAGCAGCTTGGACGGACTCGGCAATTCACCCCTCCACTTT.

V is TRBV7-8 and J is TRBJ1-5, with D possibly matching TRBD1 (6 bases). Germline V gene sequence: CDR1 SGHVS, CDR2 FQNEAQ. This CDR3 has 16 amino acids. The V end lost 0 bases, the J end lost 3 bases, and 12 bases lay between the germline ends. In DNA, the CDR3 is TGTGCCAGCAGCTTAGCGGGCAGGGGTTTCAATCAGCCCCAGCATTTT. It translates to CASSLAGRGFNQPQHF. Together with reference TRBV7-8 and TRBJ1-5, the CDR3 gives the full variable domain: GAGVSQSPRYKVAKRGQDVALRCDPISGHVSLFWYQQALGQGPEFLTYFQNEAQLDKSGLPSDRFFAERPEGSVSTLKIQRTQQEDSAVYLCASSLAGRGFNQPQHFGDGTRLSIL.

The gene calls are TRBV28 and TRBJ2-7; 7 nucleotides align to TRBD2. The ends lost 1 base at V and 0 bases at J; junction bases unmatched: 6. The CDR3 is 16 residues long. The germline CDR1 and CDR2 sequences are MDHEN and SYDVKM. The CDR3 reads CASSLLLAELSYEQYF. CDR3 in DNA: TGTGCCAGCAGTTTATTGCTAGCGGAACTCTCCTACGAGCAGTACTTC.

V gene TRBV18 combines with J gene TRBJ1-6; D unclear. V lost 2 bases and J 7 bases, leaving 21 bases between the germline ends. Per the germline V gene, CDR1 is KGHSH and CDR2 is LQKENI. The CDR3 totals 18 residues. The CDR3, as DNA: TGTGCCAGCTCACCATTTGGGCCCCCAAAGGGAGGAAATTCACCCCTCCACTTT. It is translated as CASSPFGPPKGGNSPLHF.

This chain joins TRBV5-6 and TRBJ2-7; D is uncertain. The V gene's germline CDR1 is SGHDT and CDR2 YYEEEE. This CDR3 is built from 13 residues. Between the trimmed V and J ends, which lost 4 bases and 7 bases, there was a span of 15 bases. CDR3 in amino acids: CASSMTPLGEQYF. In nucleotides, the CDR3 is TGTGCCAGCAGCATGACACCCCTTGGGGAGCAGTACTTC.

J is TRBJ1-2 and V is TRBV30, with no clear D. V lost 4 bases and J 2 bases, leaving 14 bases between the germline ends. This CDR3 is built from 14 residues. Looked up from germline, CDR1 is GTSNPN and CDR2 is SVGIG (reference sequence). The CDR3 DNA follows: TGTGCCTGGACAATGGAGGAGGAAAACTATGGCTACACCTTC. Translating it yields CAWTMEEENYGYTF.

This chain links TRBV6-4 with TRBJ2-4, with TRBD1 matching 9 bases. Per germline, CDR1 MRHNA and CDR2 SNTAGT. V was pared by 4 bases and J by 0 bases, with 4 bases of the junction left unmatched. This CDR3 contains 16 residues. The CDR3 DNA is TGTGCCAGCAGTGGGGACAGGGTAGTAGCCAAAAACATTCAGTACTTC. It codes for CASSGDRVVAKNIQYF.